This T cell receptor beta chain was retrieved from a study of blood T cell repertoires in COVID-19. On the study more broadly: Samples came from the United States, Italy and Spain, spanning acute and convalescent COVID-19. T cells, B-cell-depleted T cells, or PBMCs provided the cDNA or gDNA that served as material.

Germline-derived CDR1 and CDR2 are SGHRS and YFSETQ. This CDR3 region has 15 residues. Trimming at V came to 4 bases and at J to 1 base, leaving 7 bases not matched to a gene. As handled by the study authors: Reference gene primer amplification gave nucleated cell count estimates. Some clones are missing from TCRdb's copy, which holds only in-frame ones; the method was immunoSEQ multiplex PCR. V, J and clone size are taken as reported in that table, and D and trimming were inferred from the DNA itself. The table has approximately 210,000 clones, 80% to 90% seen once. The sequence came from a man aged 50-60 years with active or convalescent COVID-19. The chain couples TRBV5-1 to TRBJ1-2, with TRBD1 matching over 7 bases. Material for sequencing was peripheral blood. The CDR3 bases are TGCGCCAGCAGCGAGGGGACAGAGATTAACTATGGCTACACCTTC. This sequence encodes CASSEGTEINYGYTF. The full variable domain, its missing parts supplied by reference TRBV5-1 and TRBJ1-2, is KAGVTQTPRYLIKTRGQQVTLSCSPISGHRSVSWYQQTPGQGLQFLFEYFSETQRNKGNFPGRFSGRQFSNSRSEMNVSTLELGDSALYLCASSEGTEINYGYTFGSGTRLTVV.